The rows below give T cell receptor beta chains drawn from one sample of a study of blood T cell repertoires in COVID-19. The table came from immunoSEQ multiplex PCR; TCRdb's copy has only in-frame clones and leaves some out. The table records 150,000 to 200,000 clones, about four fifths of them present only once. Sequencing used peripheral blood. The origin of the receptors is a man in his 60s with active or convalescent COVID-19. Both conserved end residues are part of each CDR3. The order of the fields is V gene, D gene, J gene, clone size, CDR3 protein, CDR3 DNA. D genes are given only for firm matches. Clone size is not always given. Where it is, it says once, few, many or a class for expanded clones.

V gene: TRBV14
D gene: .
J gene: TRBJ1-6
clone size: .
CDR3 protein: CASSQGVPGSPLHF
CDR3 DNA: TGTGCCAGCAGCCAAGGCGTACCAGGGTCACCCCTCCACTTT

V gene: TRBV27
D gene: .
J gene: TRBJ2-7
clone size: .
CDR3 protein: CASSLEGRGGQYF
CDR3 DNA: TGTGCCAGCAGTTTAGAGGGCAGAGGAGGGCAGTACTTC

V gene: TRBV24-1
D gene: TRBD2
J gene: TRBJ2-3
clone size: .
CDR3 protein: CATSPAGGGRTDTQYF
CDR3 DNA: TGTGCCACCAGTCCGGCCGGCGGGGGGAGGACAGATACGCAGTATTTT

V gene: TRBV24-1
D gene: .
J gene: TRBJ1-2
clone size: once
CDR3 protein: CATSEGRGQGWGYTF
CDR3 DNA: TGTGCCACCAGTGAAGGCAGAGGGCAGGGGTGGGGCTACACCTTC

V gene: TRBV6-4
D gene: TRBD2
J gene: TRBJ2-2
clone size: .
CDR3 protein: CASSALADNTGELFF
CDR3 DNA: TGTGCCAGCAGTGCTCTAGCGGATAACACCGGGGAGCTGTTTTTT

V gene: TRBV10-1
D gene: TRBD2
J gene: TRBJ2-3
clone size: .
CDR3 protein: CASSRDYGTDTQYF
CDR3 DNA: TGCGCCAGCAGTCGGGACTACGGCACAGATACGCAGTATTTT

V gene: TRBV13
D gene: TRBD2
J gene: TRBJ2-2
clone size: .
CDR3 protein: CASSLGGRFGLAGGPRGRGELFF
CDR3 DNA: TGTGCCAGCAGCTTAGGAGGCCGCTTCGGACTAGCGGGAGGGCCTCGAGGCCGCGGGGAGCTGTTTTTT

V gene: TRBV4-2
D gene: .
J gene: TRBJ1-2
clone size: few
CDR3 protein: CASSQPGEYGYTF
CDR3 DNA: TGTGCCAGCAGCCAACCAGGGGAATATGGCTACACCTTC

V gene: TRBV28
D gene: TRBD2
J gene: TRBJ2-1
clone size: .
CDR3 protein: CASKGRSGRAYNEQFF
CDR3 DNA: TGTGCCAGCAAGGGTCGTAGCGGGAGGGCCTACAATGAGCAGTTCTTC

V gene: TRBV19
D gene: TRBD2
J gene: TRBJ2-3
clone size: few
CDR3 protein: CASSMASGRITDTQYF
CDR3 DNA: TGTGCCAGTAGTATGGCTAGCGGGAGGATCACAGATACGCAGTATTTT

V gene: TRBV28
D gene: TRBD1
J gene: TRBJ1-2
clone size: .
CDR3 protein: CASSTGTGAYGYTF
CDR3 DNA: TGTGCCAGCAGCACCGGGACAGGGGCCTATGGCTACACCTTC

V gene: TRBV19
D gene: .
J gene: TRBJ1-5
clone size: .
CDR3 protein: CASNFRGGWSDQPQHF
CDR3 DNA: TGTGCCAGTAACTTCAGGGGAGGGTGGTCGGATCAGCCCCAGCATTTT